The 21 T cell receptor beta chains below were found in one sample sequenced in a study of early T cells in non-severe SARS-CoV-2 infection. From the 5' RACE reads, TCRdb called clonotypes with MiXCR, one entry per CDR3 protein. This table holds 75,000 to 80,000 distinct CDR3 sequences, around 10% found once. The sample consisted of whole blood, taken at baseline. The receptors were gathered from an adult who was a healthcare worker with PCR-confirmed SARS-CoV-2 infection or an uninfected control (not recorded which).

The chain combines TRBV29-1 with TRBJ2-4, with 7 bases identical to TRBD1. CDR3 size: 14 residues. The V gene's germline CDR1 is SQVTM and CDR2 ANQGSEA. The V gene end was trimmed by 8 bases and the J gene end by 1 base; junction bases not matched to a gene: 8. The CDR3 nucleotides read TGCAGCATAAGACAGGGCTCGGCCAAAAACATTCAGTACTTC. It codes for CSIRQGSAKNIQYF.

This clonotype occurred many times. V is TRBV20-1 and J is TRBJ2-7; D unclear. Trimming left V 6 bases short and J 0 bases short, with 15 bases between. CDR1 DFQATT and CDR2 SNEGSKA come from the germline V gene (reference sequence). The CDR3 consists of 14 residues. The DNA of the CDR3 is TGCAGTGCCCTCGCCGGTGTCTCCTCCTACGAGCAGTACTTC. Translating gives CSALAGVSSYEQYF.

This chain uses TRBV7-9 with TRBJ1-4; perhaps TRBD1 as D (6 bases). CDR3 length: 15 residues. The V gene lost 3 bases and the J gene lost 7 bases, with 15 bases spanning the gap. Germline CDR1 reads SEHNR; CDR2 reads FQNEAQ (reference sequence). CDR3 bases: TGTGCCAGCAGCTTGCGACAGGTTGGGGGTGAAAAACTGTTTTTT. This encodes CASSLRQVGGEKLFF.

The chain couples TRBV7-2 to TRBJ2-5; D may be TRBD1 (6 bases). The V gene's germline CDR1 is SGHTA and CDR2 FQGNSA. The V and J ends lost 4 bases and 5 bases respectively, with 23 bases between them. CDR3 length: 17 amino acids. CDR3 loop: CASSWIRTGKVVETQYF. CDR3 nucleotide sequence: TGTGCCAGCAGCTGGATCAGAACAGGGAAGGTTGTGGAGACCCAGTACTTC.

This clonotype was observed at least ten times. The V call is TRBV2, the J call TRBJ2-2, with TRBD2 matching 9 bases. Germline values: CDR1 SNHLY, CDR2 FYNNEI. Trimming cost V 10 bases and J 0 bases; bases outside gene matches: 3. CDR3 length: 14 amino acids. The CDR3 DNA reads TGTGCCACGGGGACTAGCTCGAACACCGGGGAGCTGTTTTTT. It codes for CATGTSSNTGELFF.

This clonotype was counted at least ten times. The chain is built from TRBV7-9 and TRBJ2-7; TRBD1 matches 9 bases. CDR3 length: 15 residues. Per the germline V gene, CDR1 is SEHNR and CDR2 is FQNEAQ (reference sequence). V was pared by 2 bases and J by 6 bases, with 8 bases of the junction left unmatched. This CDR3 reads CASSLSGQGPLEQYF. CDR3 nucleotides: TGTGCCAGCAGCTTAAGCGGACAGGGGCCTCTCGAGCAGTACTTC.

This clonotype was detected only a few times. The rearrangement joins TRBV6-2 or TRBV6-3 to TRBJ1-5; D remains unclear. This CDR3 is 15 amino acids long. Germline values: CDR1 MNHEY, CDR2 SVGEGT. The V end was cut by 0 bases, the J end by 3 bases, with 9 bases between. The CDR3 sequence is CASSYSIDINQPQHF. CDR3 bases: TGTGCCAGCAGTTACTCGATAGACATCAATCAGCCCCAGCATTTT.

The chain is built from TRBV7-9 and TRBJ2-5; 11 nucleotides align to TRBD2. The germline V gene has CDR1 SEHNR and CDR2 FQNEAQ (reference sequence). The ends lost 5 bases at V and 1 base at J; junction bases unmatched: 6. The length of the CDR3 is 16 residues. CDR3 in amino acids: CASSRRLAGLQETQYF. Here the CDR3 DNA reads TGTGCCAGCAGCCGCCGACTAGCGGGGCTCCAAGAGACCCAGTACTTC.

This clonotype was found many times. This rearrangement joins TRBV12-3 or TRBV12-4 to TRBJ2-1, with TRBD2 as a possible D gene (6 bases). Between the trimmed V and J ends, which lost 2 bases and 8 bases, there was a span of 16 bases. This CDR3 is 15 amino acids long. The CDR3 DNA reads TGTGCCAGCAGTTTACGGAGCGGGCGAATGGATGAGCAGTTCTTC. It translates to CASSLRSGRMDEQFF.

A few counts support this clonotype. This may be a read error: a much more frequent sequence differs by one nucleotide. This chain uses TRBV7-9 with TRBJ2-1, with 11 positions matching TRBD2. The CDR3 is 17 amino acids. The junction had 13 bases not matched to a gene; V was cut back by 5 bases and J by 7 bases. Germline V gene data show CDR1 as SEHNR and CDR2 as FQNEAQ (reference sequence). In DNA, the CDR3 is TGTGCCAGCAGCCTAATTCCCCTAGCGGGGGGCTCGAATGAGCAGTTCTTC. Protein: CASSLIPLAGGSNEQFF.

This clonotype was picked up a small number of times. This chain joins TRBV19 and TRBJ1-2; weak D call: TRBD1 (6 bases). The CDR3 extends over 18 amino acids. Germline CDR1 reads LNHDA; CDR2 reads SQIVND (reference sequence). V lost 5 bases, J lost 6 bases, and 28 bases lay in between. The CDR3 bases are TGTGCCAGTAGTCCCCACTCACTAACAGGGAAGGGCTTGAATGGCTACACCTTC. Residues: CASSPHSLTGKGLNGYTF. The whole variable domain, remainder taken from reference TRBV19 and TRBJ1-2, is DGGITQSPKYLFRKEGQNVTLSCEQNLNHDAMYWYRQDPGQGLRLIYYSQIVNDFQKGDIAEGYSVSREKKESFPLTVTSAQKNPTAFYLCASSPHSLTGKGLNGYTFGSGTRLTVV.

This clonotype was seen at least ten times. This chain joins TRBV10-3 and TRBJ1-1; D remains unclear. V lost 2 bases, J lost 10 bases, and 14 bases lay in between. CDR1 ENHRY and CDR2 SYGVKD come from the germline V gene. The CDR3 length is 13 residues. The CDR3 bases are TGTGCCATCAGTGAGCCCCTTGAGGCTACAGCTTTCTTT. Translated: CAISEPLEATAFF.

This clonotype turned up a few times. This sequence joins TRBV3-1 and TRBJ2-3, with 8 bases aligning to TRBD2. Germline lookup yields CDR1 LGHDT and CDR2 YNNKEL (reference sequence). This CDR3 spans 17 amino acids. Losses at the gene ends were 4 bases for V and 2 bases for J; bases not matched to a gene: 11. The CDR3 reads CASSLTSGTRSTDTQYF. CDR3 DNA sequence: TGTGCCAGCAGCCTTACCTCCGGGACTAGGTCCACAGATACGCAGTATTTT.

The rearrangement uses TRBV5-1 and TRBJ2-1; TRBD1 aligns across 8 bases. Germline trimming cut 4 bases from V and 10 bases from J; bases unmatched to any gene: 10. This CDR3 contains 14 residues. Looked up from germline, CDR1 is SGHRS and CDR2 is YFSETQ. The CDR3 sequence: CASSEVTGALEQFF. The CDR3 DNA reads as TGCGCCAGCAGCGAGGTGACAGGGGCTTTGGAGCAGTTCTTC.

This clonotype was counted a few times. V and J are TRBV4-1 and TRBJ1-1; TRBD1 matches at 8 bases. The CDR3 consists of 14 residues. The V gene end was trimmed by 0 bases and the J gene end by 10 bases; junction bases not matched to a gene: 7. Looked up from germline, CDR1 is MGHRA and CDR2 is YSYEKL. CDR3 in amino acids: CASSQESTGGAAFF. CDR3 nucleotide sequence: TGCGCCAGCAGCCAAGAAAGCACAGGGGGAGCAGCTTTCTTT.

This clonotype was counted ten times or more. CDR3: CASNRVNTEAFF. The CDR3, as DNA: TGTGCCAGCAACAGGGTTAACACTGAAGCTTTCTTT. This chain uses TRBV12-3 or TRBV12-4 with TRBJ1-1; TRBD1 might be the D (6 bases). The CDR3 extends over 12 amino acids. V lost 7 bases and J 2 bases, leaving 8 bases between the germline ends.

In its sample, this clonotype was seen many times. The chain employs TRBV19 and TRBJ2-3; D is perhaps TRBD2 (6 bases). CDR3 length: 14 residues. CDR1 is LNHDA, CDR2 SQIVND, per germline (reference sequence). Trimming stripped 7 bases from V and 4 bases from J, with 15 bases between. The chain's CDR3 is CASKITSSADTQYF. The DNA of the CDR3 is TGTGCCAGTAAGATAACTAGCAGCGCAGATACGCAGTATTTT. The full variable domain, rest sourced from reference TRBV19 and TRBJ2-3, is DGGITQSPKYLFRKEGQNVTLSCEQNLNHDAMYWYRQDPGQGLRLIYYSQIVNDFQKGDIAEGYSVSREKKESFPLTVTSAQKNPTAFYLCASKITSSADTQYFGPGTRLTVL.

The rearrangement links TRBV29-1 to TRBJ2-1, with 8 bases lining up with TRBD2. From germline, CDR1 is SQVTM and CDR2 ANQGSEA. The CDR3 spans 14 residues. The junction had 6 bases not matched to a gene; V was cut back by 4 bases and J by 4 bases. CDR3 bases: TGCAGCGTTGGAGCGGGGGTTGAATACAATGAGCAGTTCTTC. Residues: CSVGAGVEYNEQFF.

V usage is TRBV7-2 and J usage is TRBJ1-4, with a weak D call TRBD1 (6 bases). The CDR3 is made up of 15 amino acids. The V end was cut by 4 bases, the J end by 7 bases, with 16 bases between. Germline assignment: CDR1 SGHTA and CDR2 FQGNSA. The CDR3 here is CASSSNQGFFEKLFF. DNA for the CDR3: TGTGCCAGCAGCTCGAACCAGGGGTTTTTTGAAAAACTGTTTTTT.

This clonotype showed up many times. This sequence joins TRBV6-1 and TRBJ1-2, with D possibly matching TRBD1 (5 bases). CDR1 and CDR2 (germline): MNHNS, SASEGT. The CDR3 has 15 residues. V was trimmed by 6 bases and J by 3 bases, leaving 17 bases between them. In nucleotides, the CDR3 is TGTGCCAGCAGCTCGAGCCAGGGCAGAGACTATGGCTACACCTTC. This codes for CASSSSQGRDYGYTF.

The chain recombines TRBV6-6 with TRBJ2-4; D perhaps matches TRBD2 (6 bases). Germline V gene sequence: CDR1 MNHNY, CDR2 SVGAGI (reference sequence). Trimming left V 0 bases short and J 7 bases short, with 13 bases between. CDR3 length: 15 amino acids. CDR3 coding DNA: TGTGCCAGCAGTTACTCTTTGGGCCGGGGGAACATTCAGTACTTC. It encodes CASSYSLGRGNIQYF.